This T cell receptor beta chain emerged from a study of post-analysis software for immune sequencing data. Libraries were made from TCR beta cDNA, and they carried unique molecular identifiers. TCRdb re-called the PCR reads through MiXCR, storing one row per CDR3 protein. The sample lists 500,000 to 600,000 distinct CDR3 sequences; roughly 40% were seen once. As regards this clonotype: Its antigen remains unidentified.

General observations from the study: Batch-matched samples strongly co-clustered by F measure. Higher frequency in patients than in controls was seen for about five TRBV segments, with TRBV5-6, TRBV5-1 and TRBV20-1 among them. Diversity measured as normalized Chao1 was significantly lower in multiple sclerosis patients than in controls.

This CDR3 has 14 residues. Trimming pared 1 base from V and 13 bases from J, leaving 17 bases between. Germline CDR1 is SEHNR and CDR2 is FQNEAQ (reference sequence). The sequence came from a girl between 10 and 17 years old with multiple sclerosis. V usage is TRBV7-9 and J usage is TRBJ2-1; no clear D gene. Sequencing was done on a sample of blood. CDR3 sequence (DNA): TGTGCCAGCAGCTTAGGTGGCGGAGATCTCATCCAGTTCTTC. Translation: CASSLGGGDLIQFF.